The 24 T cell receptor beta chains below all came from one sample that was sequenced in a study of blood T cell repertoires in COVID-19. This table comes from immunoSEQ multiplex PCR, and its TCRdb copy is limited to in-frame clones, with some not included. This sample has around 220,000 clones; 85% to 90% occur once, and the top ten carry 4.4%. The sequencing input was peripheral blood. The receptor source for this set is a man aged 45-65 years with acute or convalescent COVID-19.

The DNA of the CDR3 is TGTGCCAGCAGTCCCCCGGGGGGGTACAATGAGCAGTTCTTC. Protein product: CASSPPGGYNEQFF. The chain has TRBV2 and TRBJ2-1; 8 bases are shared with TRBD2. The CDR3 runs 14 residues. Germline trimming cut 5 bases from V and 4 bases from J; bases unmatched to any gene: 4. The germline gives CDR1 SNHLY, CDR2 FYNNEI.

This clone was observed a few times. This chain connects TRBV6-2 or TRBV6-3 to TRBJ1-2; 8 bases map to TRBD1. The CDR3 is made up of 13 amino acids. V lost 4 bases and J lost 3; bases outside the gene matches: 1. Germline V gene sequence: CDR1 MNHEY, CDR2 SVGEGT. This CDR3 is CASSLTGDYGYTF. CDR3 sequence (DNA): TGTGCCAGCAGTTTGACAGGGGACTATGGCTACACCTTC.

The CDR3 spells CASTPRPGQPSYGYTF. CDR3 nucleotides: TGTGCCAGTACCCCACGCCCGGGACAGCCTTCCTATGGCTACACCTTC. V is TRBV19 and J is TRBJ1-2; TRBD1 agrees at 7 bases. In germline, CDR1 is LNHDA, CDR2 SQIVND (reference sequence). With 7 bases clipped from V and 4 bases from J, the junction kept 15 bases outside the gene matches. The CDR3 extends over 16 amino acids. The full variable domain, rest sourced from reference TRBV19 and TRBJ1-2, is DGGITQSPKYLFRKEGQNVTLSCEQNLNHDAMYWYRQDPGQGLRLIYYSQIVNDFQKGDIAEGYSVSREKKESFPLTVTSAQKNPTAFYLCASTPRPGQPSYGYTFGSGTRLTVV.

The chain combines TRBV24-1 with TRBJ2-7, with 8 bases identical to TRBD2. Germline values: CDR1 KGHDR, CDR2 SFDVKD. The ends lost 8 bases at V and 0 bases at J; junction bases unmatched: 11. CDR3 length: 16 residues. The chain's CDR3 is CATKAKAGAPSYEQYF. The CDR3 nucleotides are TGTGCCACCAAGGCGAAAGCGGGGGCCCCCTCCTACGAGCAGTACTTC.

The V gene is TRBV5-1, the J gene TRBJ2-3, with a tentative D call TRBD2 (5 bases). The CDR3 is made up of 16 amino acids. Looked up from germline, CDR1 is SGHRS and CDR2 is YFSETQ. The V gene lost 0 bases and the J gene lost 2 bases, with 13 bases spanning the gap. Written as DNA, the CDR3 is TGCGCCAGCAGCTTGGCCTTAATAGGACTCACAGATACGCAGTATTTT. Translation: CASSLALIGLTDTQYF.

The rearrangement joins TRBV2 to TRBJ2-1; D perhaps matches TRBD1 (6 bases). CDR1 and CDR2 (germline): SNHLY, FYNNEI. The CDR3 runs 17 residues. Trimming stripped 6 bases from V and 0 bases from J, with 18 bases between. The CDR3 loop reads CASSFPTGQRSYNEQFF. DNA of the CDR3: TGTGCCAGCAGCTTTCCGACAGGCCAGCGCTCCTACAATGAGCAGTTCTTC.

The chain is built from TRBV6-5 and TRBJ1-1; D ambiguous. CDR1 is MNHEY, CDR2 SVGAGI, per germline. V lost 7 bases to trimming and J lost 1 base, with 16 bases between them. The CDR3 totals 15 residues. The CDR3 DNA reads TGTGCCAGCATCGGGAGTTTTAATGCGAACACTGAAGCTTTCTTT. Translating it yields CASIGSFNANTEAFF.

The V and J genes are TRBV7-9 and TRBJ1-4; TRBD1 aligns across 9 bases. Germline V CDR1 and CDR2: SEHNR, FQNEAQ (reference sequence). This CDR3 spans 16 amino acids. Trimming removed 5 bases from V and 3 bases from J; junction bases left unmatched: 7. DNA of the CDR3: TGTGCCAGCAGCACCGACAGGGGGAGGTCTAATGAAAAACTGTTTTTT. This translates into CASSTDRGRSNEKLFF.

The DNA of the CDR3 is TGTGCCACCAGTGATTCCCGACAGGGTAACACCGGGGAGCTGTTTTTT. Translation: CATSDSRQGNTGELFF. The V and J genes are TRBV24-1 and TRBJ2-2; 7 nucleotides line up with TRBD1. The CDR3 consists of 16 residues. Germline V lookup: CDR1 KGHDR, CDR2 SFDVKD. V trimming: 2 bases; J trimming: 2 bases; junction bases outside the gene matches: 4.

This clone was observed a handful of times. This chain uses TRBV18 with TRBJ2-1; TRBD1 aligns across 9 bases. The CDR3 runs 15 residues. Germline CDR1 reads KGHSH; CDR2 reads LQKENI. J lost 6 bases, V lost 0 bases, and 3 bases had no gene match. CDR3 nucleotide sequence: TGTGCCAGCTCACCACCGGGACAGGGCTCCAATGAGCAGTTCTTC. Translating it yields CASSPPGQGSNEQFF.

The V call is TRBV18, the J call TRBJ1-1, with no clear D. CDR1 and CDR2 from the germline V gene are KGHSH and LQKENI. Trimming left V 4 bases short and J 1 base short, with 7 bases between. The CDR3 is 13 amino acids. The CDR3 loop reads CASSHGENTEAFF. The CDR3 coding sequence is TGTGCCAGCTCACACGGGGAGAACACTGAAGCTTTCTTT.

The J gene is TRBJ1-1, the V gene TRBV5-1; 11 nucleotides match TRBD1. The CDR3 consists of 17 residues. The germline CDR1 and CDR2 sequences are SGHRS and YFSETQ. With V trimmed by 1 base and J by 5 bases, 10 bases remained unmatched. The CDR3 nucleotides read TGCGCCAGCAGCTTGTCTTTATACGGACAGGGGGCAACTGAAGCTTTCTTT. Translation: CASSLSLYGQGATEAFF.

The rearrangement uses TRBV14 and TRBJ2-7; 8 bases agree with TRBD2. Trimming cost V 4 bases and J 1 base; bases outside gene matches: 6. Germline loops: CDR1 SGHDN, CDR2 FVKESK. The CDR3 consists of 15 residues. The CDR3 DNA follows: TGTGCCAGCAGCCCGTCAATAGCGGGGTCCTACGAGCAGTACTTC. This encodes CASSPSIAGSYEQYF.

CDR3 loop: CASRQRGDTYNEQFF. In DNA, the CDR3 is TGTGCCAGTAGACAGCGGGGGGATACGTACAATGAGCAGTTCTTC. The V call is TRBV19, the J call TRBJ2-1; 9 bases agree with TRBD2. CDR3 size: 15 residues. The V gene end was trimmed by 6 bases and the J gene end by 4 bases; junction bases not matched to a gene: 7. Germline V gene sequence: CDR1 LNHDA, CDR2 SQIVND (reference sequence).

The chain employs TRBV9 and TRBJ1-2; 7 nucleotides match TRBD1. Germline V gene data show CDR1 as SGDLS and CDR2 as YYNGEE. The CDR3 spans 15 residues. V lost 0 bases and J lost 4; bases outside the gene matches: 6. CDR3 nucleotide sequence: TGTGCCAGCAGCGTAGACGAGGGGGCCGGCTATGGCTACACCTTC. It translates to CASSVDEGAGYGYTF.

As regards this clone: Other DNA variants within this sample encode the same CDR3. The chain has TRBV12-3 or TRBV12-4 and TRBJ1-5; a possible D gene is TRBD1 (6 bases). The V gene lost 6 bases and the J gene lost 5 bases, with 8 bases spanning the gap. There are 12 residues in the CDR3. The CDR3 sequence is CASSRGYQPQHF. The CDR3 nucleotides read TGTGCCAGCAGCAGGGGCTATCAGCCCCAGCATTTT.

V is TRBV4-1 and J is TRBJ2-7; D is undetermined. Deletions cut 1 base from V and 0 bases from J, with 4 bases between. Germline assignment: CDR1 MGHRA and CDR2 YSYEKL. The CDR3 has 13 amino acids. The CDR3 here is CASSQADSYEQYF. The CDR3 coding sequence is TGCGCCAGCAGCCAAGCAGACTCCTACGAGCAGTACTTC.

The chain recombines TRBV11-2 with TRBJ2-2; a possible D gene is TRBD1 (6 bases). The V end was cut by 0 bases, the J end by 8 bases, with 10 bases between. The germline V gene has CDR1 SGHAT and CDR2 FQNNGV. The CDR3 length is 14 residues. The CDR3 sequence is CASSLEHRVGELFF. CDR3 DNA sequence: TGTGCCAGCAGCTTAGAACACAGGGTGGGGGAGCTGTTTTTT.

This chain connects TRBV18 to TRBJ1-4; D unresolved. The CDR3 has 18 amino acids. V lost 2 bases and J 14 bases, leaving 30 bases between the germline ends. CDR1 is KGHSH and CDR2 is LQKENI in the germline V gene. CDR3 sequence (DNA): TGTGCCAGCTCACCAGGGATCATGAGAAACAGCCGGAGGGTAACCCTGTTTTTT. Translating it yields CASSPGIMRNSRRVTLFF.

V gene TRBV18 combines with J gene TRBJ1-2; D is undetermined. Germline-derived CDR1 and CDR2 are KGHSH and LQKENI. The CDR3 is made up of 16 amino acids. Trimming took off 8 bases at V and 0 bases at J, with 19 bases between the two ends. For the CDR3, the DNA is TGTGCCAGCCTCAACGGGTCGGCACCACCTAACTATGGCTACACCTTC. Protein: CASLNGSAPPNYGYTF.

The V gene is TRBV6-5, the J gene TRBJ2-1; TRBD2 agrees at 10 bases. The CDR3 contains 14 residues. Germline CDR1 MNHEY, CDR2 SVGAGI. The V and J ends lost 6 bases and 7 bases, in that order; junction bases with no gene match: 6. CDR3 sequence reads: CASRGSGGRNEQFF. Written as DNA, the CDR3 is TGTGCCAGCAGGGGTAGCGGGGGGCGGAATGAGCAGTTCTTC.

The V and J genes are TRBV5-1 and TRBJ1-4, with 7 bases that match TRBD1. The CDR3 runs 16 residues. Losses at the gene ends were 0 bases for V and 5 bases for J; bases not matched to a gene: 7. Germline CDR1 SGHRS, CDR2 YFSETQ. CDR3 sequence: CASSLAPTGLNEKLFF. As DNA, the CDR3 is TGCGCCAGCAGCTTGGCCCCGACAGGGCTAAATGAAAAACTGTTTTTT.

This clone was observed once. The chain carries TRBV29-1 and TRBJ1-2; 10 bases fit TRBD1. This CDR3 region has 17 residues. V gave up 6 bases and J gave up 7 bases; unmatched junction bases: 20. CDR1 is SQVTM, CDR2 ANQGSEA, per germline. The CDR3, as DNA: TGCAGCGTCGTTACTATGCTGGCAGGGACAGGGGCGACTGGCTACACCTTC. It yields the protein CSVVTMLAGTGATGYTF.

The CDR3: CASSHPAGGSEAFF. CDR3 DNA: TGTGCCAGCAGCCATCCCGCAGGGGGCTCAGAAGCTTTCTTT. The chain links TRBV14 to TRBJ1-1; TRBD1 agrees at 8 bases. The CDR3 runs to 14 residues. The V gene's germline CDR1 is SGHDN and CDR2 FVKESK. V shed 3 bases and J 8 bases; nucleotides not matched to a gene: 8.